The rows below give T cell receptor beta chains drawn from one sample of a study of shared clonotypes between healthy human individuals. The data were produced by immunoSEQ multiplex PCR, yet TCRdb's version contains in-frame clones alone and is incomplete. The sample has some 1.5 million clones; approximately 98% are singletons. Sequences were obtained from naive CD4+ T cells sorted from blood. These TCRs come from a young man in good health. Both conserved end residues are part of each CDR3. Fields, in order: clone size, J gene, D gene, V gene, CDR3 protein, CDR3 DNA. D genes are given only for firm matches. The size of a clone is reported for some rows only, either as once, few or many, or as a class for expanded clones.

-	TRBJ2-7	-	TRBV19	CASSFSTGSWEQYF	TGTGCCAGTAGCTTCTCGACAGGTTCGTGGGAGCAGTACTTC
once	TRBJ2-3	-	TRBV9	CASSPHLRVISTDTQYF	TGTGCCAGCAGCCCCCATCTCCGGGTAATAAGTACAGATACGCAGTATTTT
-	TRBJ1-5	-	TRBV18	CASSPPGSGNQPQHF	TGTGCCAGCTCACCACCGGGATCGGGCAATCAGCCCCAGCATTTT
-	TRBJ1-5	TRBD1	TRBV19	CATKYRSGGNQPQHF	TGTGCCACTAAGTATAGATCAGGGGGGAATCAGCCCCAGCATTTT
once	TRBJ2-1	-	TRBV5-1	CASSLVGTTSGFDNEQFF	TGCGCCAGCAGCTTGGTGGGTACGACTAGTGGTTTCGACAATGAGCAGTTCTTC
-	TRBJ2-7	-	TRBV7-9	CASSLPRDISYEQYF	TGTGCCAGCAGCTTACCCCGTGACATCTCCTACGAGCAGTACTTC
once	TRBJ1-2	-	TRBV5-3	CARSLPVGEYGYTF	TGTGCCAGAAGCCTGCCGGTGGGGGAGTATGGCTACACCTTC
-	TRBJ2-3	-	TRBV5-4	CASSLDVDDTQYF	TGTGCCAGCAGCTTGGATGTGGATGATACGCAGTATTTT
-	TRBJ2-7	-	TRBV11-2	CASSLVSTGQEQYF	TGTGCCAGCAGCTTAGTTAGCACAGGCCAGGAGCAGTACTTC
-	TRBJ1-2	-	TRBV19	CASSIQRTGYTF	TGTGCCAGTAGTATACAGCGAACCGGCTACACCTTC
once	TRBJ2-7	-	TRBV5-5	CASGSGLHYEQYF	TGTGCCAGTGGGAGCGGGCTCCACTACGAGCAGTACTTC
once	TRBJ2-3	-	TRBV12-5	CASGLVPYF	TGTGCTAGTGGTTTGGTCCCTTATTTT
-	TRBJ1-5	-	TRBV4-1	CASSQDWGPSNQPQHF	TGCGCCAGCAGCCAAGATTGGGGACCCAGCAATCAGCCCCAGCATTTT
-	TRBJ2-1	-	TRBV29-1	CTTSGVDSYNEQFF	TGCACCACCTCGGGGGTGGATTCCTACAATGAGCAGTTCTTC
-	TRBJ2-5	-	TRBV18	CASSLNPGRTETQYF	TGTGCCAGCTCACTGAACCCGGGGAGGACAGAGACCCAGTACTTC
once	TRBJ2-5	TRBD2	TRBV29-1	CSVALAGGETQYF	TGCAGCGTTGCACTAGCGGGAGGTGAGACCCAGTACTTC
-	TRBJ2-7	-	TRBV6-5	CASSYTTYGDEQYF	TGTGCCAGCAGTTACACAACGTACGGGGACGAGCAGTACTTC
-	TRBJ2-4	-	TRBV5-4	CASSPAGAKNIQYF	TGTGCCAGCAGCCCGGCTGGGGCCAAAAACATTCAGTACTTC
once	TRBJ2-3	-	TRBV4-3	CASSQGLGTLLDTQYF	TGCGCCAGCAGCCAAGGTTTGGGGACTCTCTTAGATACGCAGTATTTT
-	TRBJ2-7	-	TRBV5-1	CASSLDARDGRMYHEQYF	TGCGCCAGCAGCTTGGACGCCAGGGACGGGCGGATGTACCACGAGCAGTACTTC
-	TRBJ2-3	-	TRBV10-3	CAISDNPLGPDTQYF	TGTGCCATCAGTGATAACCCCTTGGGCCCAGATACGCAGTATTTT
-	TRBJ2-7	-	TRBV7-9	CASSVTGPSYEQYF	TGTGCCAGCAGCGTAACCGGGCCCTCCTACGAGCAGTACTTC
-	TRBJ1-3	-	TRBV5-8	CASSSRGADTIYF	TGTGCCAGCAGCTCACGAGGAGCGGACACCATATATTTT
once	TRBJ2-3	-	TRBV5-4	CASSLATTTDTQYF	TGTGCCAGCAGCTTGGCCACCACCACAGATACGCAGTATTTT
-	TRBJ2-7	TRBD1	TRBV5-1	CASSTTGGGYEQYF	TGCGCCAGCAGCACGACAGGGGGCGGCTACGAGCAGTACTTC
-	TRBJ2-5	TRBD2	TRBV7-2	CASSPGTRGQQETQYF	TGTGCCAGCAGCCCCGGGACTAGAGGCCAACAAGAGACCCAGTACTTC
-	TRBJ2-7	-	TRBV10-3	CAIMGDSYEQYF	TGTGCCATCATGGGGGATTCCTACGAGCAGTACTTC
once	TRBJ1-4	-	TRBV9	CASSADSLGEKLFF	TGTGCCAGCAGCGCCGACTCCCTGGGGGAAAAACTGTTTTTT
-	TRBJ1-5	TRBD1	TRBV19	CASNLRDSVNQPQHF	TGTGCCAGTAATCTCCGGGACAGCGTAAATCAGCCCCAGCATTTT
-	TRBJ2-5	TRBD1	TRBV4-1	CASSQEALGQGGLVRETQYF	TGCGCCAGCAGCCAAGAGGCATTAGGACAGGGGGGGCTCGTACGGGAGACCCAGTACTTC
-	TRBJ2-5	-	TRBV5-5	CASSIWGQETQYF	TGTGCCAGCTCAATATGGGGGCAAGAGACCCAGTACTTC
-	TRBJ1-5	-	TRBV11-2	CASAEGKGARRGQPQHF	TGTGCCAGCGCAGAGGGAAAGGGTGCAAGGAGGGGTCAGCCCCAGCATTTT
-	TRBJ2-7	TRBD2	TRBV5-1	CASSLVPGLATPPYEQYF	TGCGCCAGCAGCTTGGTTCCGGGACTAGCGACTCCACCCTACGAGCAGTACTTC
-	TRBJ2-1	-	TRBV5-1	CASSLGGGSVAEQFF	TGCGCCAGCAGCCTCGGGGGAGGTAGCGTGGCTGAGCAGTTCTTC
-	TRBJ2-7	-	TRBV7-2	CASSLEAGPHYF	TGTGCCAGCAGCTTAGAGGCTGGGCCCCACTACTTC
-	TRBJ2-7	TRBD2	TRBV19	CASSRIGSGSGYEQYF	TGTGCCAGTAGCAGGATAGGGAGCGGGAGTGGTTACGAGCAGTACTTC
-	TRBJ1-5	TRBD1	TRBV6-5	CASRTGGEGNQPQHF	TGTGCCAGCAGAACAGGGGGCGAGGGCAATCAGCCCCAGCATTTT